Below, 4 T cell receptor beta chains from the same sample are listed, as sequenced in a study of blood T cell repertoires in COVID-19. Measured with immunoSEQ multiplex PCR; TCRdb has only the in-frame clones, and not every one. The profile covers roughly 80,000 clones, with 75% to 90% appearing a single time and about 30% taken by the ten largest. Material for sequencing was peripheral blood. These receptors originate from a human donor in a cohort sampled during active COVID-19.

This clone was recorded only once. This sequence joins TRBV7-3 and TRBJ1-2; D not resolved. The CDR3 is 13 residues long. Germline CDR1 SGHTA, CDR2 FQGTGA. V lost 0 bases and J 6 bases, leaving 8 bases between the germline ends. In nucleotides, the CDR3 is TGTGCCAGCAGCTTAACGCGGGTTGATGGCTACACCTTC. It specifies CASSLTRVDGYTF.

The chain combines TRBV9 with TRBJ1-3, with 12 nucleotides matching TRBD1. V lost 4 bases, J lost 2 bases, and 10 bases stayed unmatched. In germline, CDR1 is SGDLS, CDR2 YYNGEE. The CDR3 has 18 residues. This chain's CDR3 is CASSPGTGGWLAGNTIYF. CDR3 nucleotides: TGTGCCAGCAGCCCCGGGACAGGGGGCTGGTTAGCTGGAAACACCATATATTTT.

Written as DNA, the CDR3 is TGTGCCAGCAGTGTGGATCGCGGGGGGACCCCCTACAATGAGCAGTTCTTC. Protein: CASSVDRGGTPYNEQFF. The genes are TRBV6-1 and TRBJ2-1; 8 bases map to TRBD2. V was pared by 4 bases and J by 2 bases, with 10 bases of the junction left unmatched. The CDR3 contains 17 residues. Looked up from germline, CDR1 is MNHNS and CDR2 is SASEGT.

This chain's CDR3 is CASSLRGDYNEQFF. In DNA form, the CDR3 reads TGTGCCAGCAGCTTACGCGGGGACTACAATGAGCAGTTCTTC. The J gene is TRBJ2-1, the V gene TRBV7-3, with TRBD2 as a possible D gene (6 bases). CDR3 size: 14 residues. The germline V and J ends were trimmed by 2 bases and 3 bases, with 8 bases remaining between them. Germline values: CDR1 SGHTA, CDR2 FQGTGA.